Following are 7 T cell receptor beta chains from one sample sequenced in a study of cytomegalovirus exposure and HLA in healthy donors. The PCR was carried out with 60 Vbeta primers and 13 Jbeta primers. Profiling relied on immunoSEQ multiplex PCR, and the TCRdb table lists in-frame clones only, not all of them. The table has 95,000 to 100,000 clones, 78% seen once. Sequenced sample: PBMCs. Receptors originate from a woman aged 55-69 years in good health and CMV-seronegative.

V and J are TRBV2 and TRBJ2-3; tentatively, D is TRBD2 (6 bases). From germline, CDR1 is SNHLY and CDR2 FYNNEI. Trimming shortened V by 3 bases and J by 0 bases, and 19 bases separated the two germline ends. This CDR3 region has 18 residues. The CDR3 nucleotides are TGTGCCAGCAGTGATTCTTTGGAGGGGATTACTAGCACAGATACGCAGTATTTT. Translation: CASSDSLEGITSTDTQYF. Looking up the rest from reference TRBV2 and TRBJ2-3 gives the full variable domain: EPEVTQTPSHQVTQMGQEVILRCVPISNHLYFYWYRQILGQKVEFLVSFYNNEISEKSEIFDDQFSVERPDGSNFTLKIRSTKLEDSAMYFCASSDSLEGITSTDTQYFGPGTRLTVL.

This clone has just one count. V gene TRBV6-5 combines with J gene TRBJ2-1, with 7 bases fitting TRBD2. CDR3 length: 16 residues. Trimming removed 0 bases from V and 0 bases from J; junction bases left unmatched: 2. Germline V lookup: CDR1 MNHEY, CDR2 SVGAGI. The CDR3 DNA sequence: TGTGCCAGCAGTTACTCTGGCGGGAGCTCCTACAATGAGCAGTTCTTC. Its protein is CASSYSGGSSYNEQFF.

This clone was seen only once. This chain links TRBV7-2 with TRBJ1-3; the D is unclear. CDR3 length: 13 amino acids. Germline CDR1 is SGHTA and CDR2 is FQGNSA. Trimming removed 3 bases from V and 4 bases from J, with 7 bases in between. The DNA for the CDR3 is TGTGCCAGCAGCTTTTTTGGCGGAAACACCATATATTTT. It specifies CASSFFGGNTIYF.

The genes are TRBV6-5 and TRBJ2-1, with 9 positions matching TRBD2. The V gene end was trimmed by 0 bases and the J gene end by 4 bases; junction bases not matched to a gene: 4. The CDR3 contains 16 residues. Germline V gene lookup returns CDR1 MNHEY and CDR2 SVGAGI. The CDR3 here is CASSYSFAGGYNEQFF. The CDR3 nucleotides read TGTGCCAGCAGTTACTCGTTCGCGGGAGGGTACAATGAGCAGTTCTTC.

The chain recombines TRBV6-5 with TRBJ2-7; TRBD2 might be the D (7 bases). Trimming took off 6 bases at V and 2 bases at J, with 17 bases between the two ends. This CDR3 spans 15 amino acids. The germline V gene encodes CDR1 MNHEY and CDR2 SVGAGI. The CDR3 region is CASRVGGRPTYEQYF. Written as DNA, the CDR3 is TGTGCCAGCAGGGTGGGGGGGCGCCCAACCTACGAGCAGTACTTC.

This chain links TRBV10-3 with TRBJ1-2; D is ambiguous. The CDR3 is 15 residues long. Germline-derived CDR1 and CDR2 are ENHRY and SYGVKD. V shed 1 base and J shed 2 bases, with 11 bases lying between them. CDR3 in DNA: TGTGCCATCAGTGAGTTAGCAGGACTAAACTATGGCTACACCTTC. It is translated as CAISELAGLNYGYTF.

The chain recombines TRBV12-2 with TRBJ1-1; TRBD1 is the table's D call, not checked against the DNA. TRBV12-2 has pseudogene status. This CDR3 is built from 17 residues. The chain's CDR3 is CASRLGTGQGGNTEAFF. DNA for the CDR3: TGTGCAAGTCGCTTAGGAACAGGACAGGGGGGGAACACTGAAGCTTTCTTT.